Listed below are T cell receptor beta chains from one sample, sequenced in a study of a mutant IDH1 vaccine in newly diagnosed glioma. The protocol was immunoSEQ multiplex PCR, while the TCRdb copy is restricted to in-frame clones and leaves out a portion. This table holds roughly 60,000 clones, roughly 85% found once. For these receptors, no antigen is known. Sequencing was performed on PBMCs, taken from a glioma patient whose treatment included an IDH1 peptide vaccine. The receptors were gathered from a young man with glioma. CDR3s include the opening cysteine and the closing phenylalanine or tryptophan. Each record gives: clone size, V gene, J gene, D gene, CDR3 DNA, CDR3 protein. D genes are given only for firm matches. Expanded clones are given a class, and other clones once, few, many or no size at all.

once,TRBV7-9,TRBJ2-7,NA,TGTGCCAGCAGGGGGGCCCACGAGCAGTACTTC,CASRGAHEQYF
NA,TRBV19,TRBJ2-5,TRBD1,TGTGCCAGTAGTATGGACAGGGGCAGGGAGACCCAGTACTTC,CASSMDRGRETQYF
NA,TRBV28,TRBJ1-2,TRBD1,TGTGCCAGCATTAAAGGAGGGACAGACTATGGCTACACCTTC,CASIKGGTDYGYTF
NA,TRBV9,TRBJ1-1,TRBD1,TGTGCCAGCAGCGTAGCCCGACAGGGGGGGAACACTGAAGCTTTCTTT,CASSVARQGGNTEAFF
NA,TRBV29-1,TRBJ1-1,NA,TGCAGCGTTGCGACAGAGATTATGAACACTGAAGCTTTCTTT,CSVATEIMNTEAFF
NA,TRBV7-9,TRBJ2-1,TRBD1,TGTGCCAGCAGCGGCGACAGGGGGCGATACAATGAGCAGTTCTTC,CASSGDRGRYNEQFF
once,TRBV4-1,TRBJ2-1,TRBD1,TGCGCCAGCAGCGGTTGGGTGTTACAGGGGGCGAAGAACAATGAGCAGTTCTTC,CASSGWVLQGAKNNEQFF
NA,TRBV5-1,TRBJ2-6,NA,TGCGCCAGCAGCCCCGCGGTGAGTGGGGCCAACGTCCTGACTTTC,CASSPAVSGANVLTF
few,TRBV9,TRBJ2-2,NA,TGTGCCAGCAGCGTAGGACCTAACACCGGGGAGCTGTTTTTT,CASSVGPNTGELFF
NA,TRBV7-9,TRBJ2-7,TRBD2,TGTGCCAGCAGCTCCCTCGGCGGGGGGATGAGCTACGAGCAGTACTTC,CASSSLGGGMSYEQYF
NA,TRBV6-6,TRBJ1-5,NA,TGTGCCAGCAGGGGCCGGGACCTTAATCAGCCCCAGCATTTT,CASRGRDLNQPQHF
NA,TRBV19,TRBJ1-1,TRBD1,TGTGCCAGTCAGACCAACGACAGGGAGTGGGGTGAAGCTTTCTTT,CASQTNDREWGEAFF
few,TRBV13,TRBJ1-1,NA,TGTGCCAGCAGCTTACAGGGCGACACTGAAGCTTTCTTT,CASSLQGDTEAFF
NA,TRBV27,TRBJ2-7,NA,TGTGCCAGCAGTTTGACGGGGGCTGGCTACGAGCAGTACTTC,CASSLTGAGYEQYF
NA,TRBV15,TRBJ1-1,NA,TGTGCCACCAGCAACGGACTGGGGGGGAACACTGAAGCTTTCTTT,CATSNGLGGNTEAFF
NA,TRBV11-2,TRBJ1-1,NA,TGTGCCAGCAGCTTTAGATCTTTAGTAGGGCAGACGAACACTGAAGCTTTCTTT,CASSFRSLVGQTNTEAFF
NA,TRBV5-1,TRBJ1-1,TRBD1,TGCGCCAGCAGCCGTTCGACCCAGGGGGTAGACACTGAAGCTTTCTTT,CASSRSTQGVDTEAFF
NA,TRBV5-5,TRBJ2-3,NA,TGTGCCAGCAGCTTACTGGGAGTAGACTCAGATACGCAGTATTTT,CASSLLGVDSDTQYF
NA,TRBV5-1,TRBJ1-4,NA,TGCGCCAGCAGCTTGTCAAGTACCGATGAAAAACTGTTTTTT,CASSLSSTDEKLFF
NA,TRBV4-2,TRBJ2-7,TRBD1,TGTGCCAGCAGCCGCAATTCCGGGACAGGGCCTAACTACGAGCAGTACTTC,CASSRNSGTGPNYEQYF
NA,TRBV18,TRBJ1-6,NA,TGTGCCAGCTCACATTTGGACGCCGGGAATTCACCCCTCCACTTT,CASSHLDAGNSPLHF
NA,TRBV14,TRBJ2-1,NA,TGTGCCAGCAGCCAAGATAATCCCGGCAGGGACTTAGTAAATGAGCAGTTCTTC,CASSQDNPGRDLVNEQFF
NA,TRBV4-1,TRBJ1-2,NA,TGCGCCAGCAGCCAAGATCATCAGGTGAGCTATGGCTACACCTTC,CASSQDHQVSYGYTF
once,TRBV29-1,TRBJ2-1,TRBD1,TGCAGCGTGATCAGGGGGCACAATGAGCAGTTCTTC,CSVIRGHNEQFF